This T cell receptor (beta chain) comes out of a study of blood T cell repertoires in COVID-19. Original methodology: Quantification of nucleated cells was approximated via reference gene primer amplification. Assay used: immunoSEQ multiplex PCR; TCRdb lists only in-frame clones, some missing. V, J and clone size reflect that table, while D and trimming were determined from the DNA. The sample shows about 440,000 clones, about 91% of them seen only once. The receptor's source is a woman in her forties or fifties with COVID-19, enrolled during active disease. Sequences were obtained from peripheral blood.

The CDR3 nucleotides are TGCAGATCAGGGACGCAGTATTTT. Translated, it gives CRSGTQYF. The chain links TRBV20-1 to TRBJ2-3; possible D gene TRBD1, 5 bases. In germline, CDR1 is DFQATT, CDR2 SNEGSKA (reference sequence). The CDR3 sequence is 8 residues long.